The rows below give T cell receptor beta chains drawn from one sample of a study of T cell clonotyping in hematopoietic cell transplantation. Method: immunoSEQ multiplex PCR; TCRdb's copy keeps in-frame clones and lacks some. The table includes about 36,000 clones, 80% to 90% detected once. Sequencing was carried out using peripheral blood mononuclear cells. The source is a woman in her 40s in good health. Some clones in this sample may be carry-over from other donors' samples. The CDR3 runs from the conserved cysteine through the conserved F or W. The order of the fields is clone size, D gene, V gene, J gene, CDR3 DNA, CDR3 protein. D genes are given only for firm matches. Clone size, where shown, is once, few, many, or a class for clones that have expanded.

clone size: NA; D gene: NA; V gene: TRBV5-1; J gene: TRBJ2-7; CDR3 DNA: TGCGCCAGCAGCTTGGGACAGACCTCCTACGAGCAGTACTTC; CDR3 protein: CASSLGQTSYEQYF
clone size: once; D gene: NA; V gene: TRBV28; J gene: TRBJ2-7; CDR3 DNA: TGTGCCAGCAGTTTACCCCTATCCTACGAGCAGTACTTC; CDR3 protein: CASSLPLSYEQYF
clone size: NA; D gene: TRBD1; V gene: TRBV5-1; J gene: TRBJ1-2; CDR3 DNA: TGCGCCAGCAGCGGAGAACAGGGGGCGCGGAATGGCTACACCTTC; CDR3 protein: CASSGEQGARNGYTF
clone size: NA; D gene: NA; V gene: TRBV19; J gene: TRBJ1-1; CDR3 DNA: TGTGCCAGTGCCCCGGGCGACACTGAAGCTTTCTTT; CDR3 protein: CASAPGDTEAFF
clone size: NA; D gene: NA; V gene: TRBV5-1; J gene: TRBJ2-3; CDR3 DNA: TGCGCCAGCAGTCGGGGGTACACAGATACGCAGTATTTT; CDR3 protein: CASSRGYTDTQYF
clone size: once; D gene: TRBD1; V gene: TRBV19; J gene: TRBJ2-3; CDR3 DNA: TGTGCCAGCCGGGACAGGGGGGGTAGCACAGATACGCAGTATTTT; CDR3 protein: CASRDRGGSTDTQYF
clone size: NA; D gene: NA; V gene: TRBV5-6; J gene: TRBJ2-1; CDR3 DNA: TGTGCCAGCAGCTTGGTAGATGAGCAGTTCTTC; CDR3 protein: CASSLVDEQFF
clone size: NA; D gene: NA; V gene: TRBV6-1; J gene: TRBJ1-1; CDR3 DNA: TGTGCCAGCAGTGAAGACAGGTATAACACTGAAGCTTTCTTT; CDR3 protein: CASSEDRYNTEAFF
clone size: NA; D gene: NA; V gene: TRBV15; J gene: TRBJ1-3; CDR3 DNA: TGTGCCACCAGCCCGCGGTTCCTGAGCTCTGGAAACACCATATATTTT; CDR3 protein: CATSPRFLSSGNTIYF
clone size: NA; D gene: NA; V gene: TRBV28; J gene: TRBJ1-4; CDR3 DNA: TGTGCCAGCAGCCCCCCCAGTAATGAAAAACTGTTTTTT; CDR3 protein: CASSPPSNEKLFF
clone size: NA; D gene: NA; V gene: TRBV4-2; J gene: TRBJ2-7; CDR3 DNA: TGTGCCAGCAGCTCCTCGAGGGGGGCTCCCTACGAGCAGTACTTC; CDR3 protein: CASSSSRGAPYEQYF
clone size: once; D gene: TRBD1; V gene: TRBV7-2; J gene: TRBJ2-6; CDR3 DNA: TGTGCCAGCAGCCCAGGGACAGGGAACTCTGGGGCCAACGTCCTGACTTTC; CDR3 protein: CASSPGTGNSGANVLTF
clone size: few; D gene: NA; V gene: TRBV6-1; J gene: TRBJ2-7; CDR3 DNA: TGTGCCAGCATATGGGGACGTCCCTCCGACGAGCAGTACTTC; CDR3 protein: CASIWGRPSDEQYF
clone size: NA; D gene: TRBD1; V gene: TRBV28; J gene: TRBJ1-5; CDR3 DNA: TGTGCCAGCAGTTCGGGGACAGGGGGCCTCGATCAGCCCCAGCATTTT; CDR3 protein: CASSSGTGGLDQPQHF
clone size: NA; D gene: TRBD1; V gene: TRBV7-2; J gene: TRBJ1-1; CDR3 DNA: TGTGCCAGCAGCTTAGCCTCCAGGGGGGACACTGAAGCTTTCTTT; CDR3 protein: CASSLASRGDTEAFF
clone size: NA; D gene: NA; V gene: TRBV7-9; J gene: TRBJ2-3; CDR3 DNA: TGTGCCAGCAGCCAAAGCACAGATACGCAGTATTTT; CDR3 protein: CASSQSTDTQYF
clone size: NA; D gene: NA; V gene: TRBV30; J gene: TRBJ2-2; CDR3 DNA: TGTGCCTGGAGGGAAACTAACACCGGGGAGCTGTTTTTT; CDR3 protein: CAWRETNTGELFF
clone size: NA; D gene: TRBD1; V gene: TRBV11-2; J gene: TRBJ1-2; CDR3 DNA: TGTGCCAGCAGCTTTAGGGGGCCCACTAACTATGGCTACACCTTC; CDR3 protein: CASSFRGPTNYGYTF
clone size: NA; D gene: NA; V gene: TRBV19; J gene: TRBJ1-4; CDR3 DNA: TGTGCCAGTAGGACCACAGGGTCGGGTAATGAAAAACTGTTTTTT; CDR3 protein: CASRTTGSGNEKLFF
clone size: NA; D gene: NA; V gene: TRBV7-9; J gene: TRBJ1-2; CDR3 DNA: TGTGCCAGCAGCCCGGCGGGTAATGGCTACACCTTC; CDR3 protein: CASSPAGNGYTF